This T cell receptor beta chain was identified in a study of cytomegalovirus exposure and HLA in healthy donors. Researchers ran the PCR with 60 Vbeta and 13 Jbeta primers. In the authors' workflow: Some 10 million shared chains were among the roughly 78 million unique TCR beta chains that a later analysis counted. TCRdb's table, derived via immunoSEQ multiplex PCR, lists solely in-frame clones and lacks some. V, J and clone size derive from that table, while D and trimming were established from the DNA sequence. The profile shows roughly 100,000 clones, 10% to 15% of them singletons. Germline V gene lookup returns CDR1 SGHRS and CDR2 YFSETQ. The V and J ends lost 4 bases and 6 bases, in that order; junction bases with no gene match: 6. The CDR3 totals 13 residues.

The V and J genes are TRBV5-1 and TRBJ2-7; TRBD1 matches 8 bases. Sequences were obtained from PBMCs. This TCR came from a man between 35 and 55 years old in good health and CMV-seropositive. CDR3 coding DNA: TGCGCCAGCAGCGAGGACAGGGCCTCCGAGCAGTACTTC. Translation gives CASSEDRASEQYF.